Presented here are 18 T cell receptor beta chains from one specimen sequenced in a study of T cell repertoires in aging, cancer and after chemotherapy. Rearranged V-D-J TRB sequences were amplified with a mixed TRB-A/B primer pool. One entry per CDR3 protein results from TCRdb running MiXCR on the multiplex PCR reads. The sample includes some 10,000 distinct CDR3 sequences, less than 35% seen only once; the top ten take 19%. The template was genomic DNA from peripheral blood, not RNA. The sequencing input was blood. Receptors originate from a human donor in good health. The donor label of this sample is uncertain.

This chain links TRBV18 with TRBJ2-1; 8 positions agree with TRBD1. The ends lost 4 bases at V and 4 bases at J; junction bases unmatched: 6. Per the germline V gene, CDR1 is KGHSH and CDR2 is LQKENI. CDR3 length equals 15 residues. This chain's CDR3 is CASSHRQGAYNEQFF. The CDR3 bases are TGTGCCAGCTCACATCGCCAGGGGGCTTACAATGAGCAGTTCTTC.

The chain combines TRBV18 with TRBJ1-2; D unclear. The CDR3 spans 14 residues. Germline CDR1 reads KGHSH; CDR2 reads LQKENI. With 6 bases removed from V and 7 bases from J, the gap between germline ends came to 18 bases. The CDR3 loop reads CASSFQEGQVGYTF. The CDR3 DNA is TGTGCCAGCTCCTTCCAGGAAGGGCAGGTTGGCTACACCTTC.

This clonotype came up a few times. The V and J genes are TRBV15 and TRBJ1-2; D uncertain. The germline V gene encodes CDR1 LNHNV and CDR2 YYDKDF (reference sequence). The CDR3 is 14 amino acids. V lost 4 bases to trimming and J lost 8 bases, with 17 bases between them. This CDR3 reads CATSILKGSGGYTF. The DNA for the CDR3 is TGTGCCACCAGCATCTTAAAAGGGTCGGGGGGCTACACCTTC.

The chain employs TRBV7-2 and TRBJ2-7; D is unresolved. V was clipped by 5 bases and J by 1 base, with 12 bases between them. Germline V gene lookup returns CDR1 SGHTA and CDR2 FQGNSA. The CDR3 spans 14 residues. CDR3 amino acids: CASSPRELSYEQYF. The CDR3 DNA sequence: TGTGCCAGCAGCCCTAGGGAATTATCCTACGAGCAGTACTTC. Based on the CDR3 plus reference TRBV7-2 and TRBJ2-7, the full variable domain is GAGVSQSPSNKVTEKGKDVELRCDPISGHTALYWYRQSLGQGLEFLIYFQGNSAPDKSGLPSDRFSAERTGGSVSTLTIQRTQQEDSAVYLCASSPRELSYEQYFGPGTRLTVT.

As to this clonotype: The junction departs from the called germline gene at one end, perhaps through a read error. V and J are TRBV18 and TRBJ2-1, with a weak D call TRBD1 (6 bases). The CDR3 loop spans 13 amino acids. Germline V lookup: CDR1 KGHSH, CDR2 LQKENI. The chain's CDR3 is CASSPGRDNGQFF. The CDR3 DNA is TGTGCCAGCTCACCCGGACGGGACAATGGGCAGTTCTTC.

Here the CDR3 reads CASSPLSGTSYDNEQFF. The CDR3 nucleotides read TGTGCCAGCAGTCCTCTCTCCGGGACTAGCTACGACAATGAGCAGTTCTTC. The chain recombines TRBV28 with TRBJ2-1, with TRBD2 identical over 9 bases. Germline V gives CDR1 MDHEN, CDR2 SYDVKM. J was trimmed by 5 bases and V by 5 bases; bases with no gene match: 13. The CDR3 is 17 amino acids. Filled out from reference TRBV28 and TRBJ2-1, the complete variable domain reads DVKVTQSSRYLVKRTGEKVFLECVQDMDHENMFWYRQDPGLGLRLIYFSYDVKMKEKGDIPEGYSVSREKKERFSLILESASTNQTSMYLCASSPLSGTSYDNEQFFGPGTRLTVL.

This sequence joins TRBV30 and TRBJ1-1, with TRBD1 as a possible D gene (6 bases). Germline lookup yields CDR1 GTSNPN and CDR2 SVGIG (reference sequence). This CDR3 spans 11 amino acids. CDR3 sequence: CVRGRGTEAFF. CDR3 bases: TGTGTACGGGGGCGAGGTACTGAAGCTTTCTTT.

This clonotype appeared a few times. The gene calls are TRBV6-5 and TRBJ1-5; D is possibly TRBD1 (6 bases). The germline CDR1 and CDR2 sequences are MNHEY and SVGAGI. Trimming shortened V by 5 bases and J by 4 bases, and 9 bases separated the two germline ends. This CDR3 contains 13 residues. CDR3 sequence: CASSVGGNQPQHF. CDR3 in DNA: TGTGCCAGCAGTGTAGGGGGTAATCAGCCCCAGCATTTT.

The V and J genes are TRBV12-3 or TRBV12-4 and TRBJ1-1; D unresolved. The ends were cut back, 2 bases at V and 0 bases at J, with 4 bases in the middle. CDR3 length: 13 residues. This chain's CDR3 is CASSLLVNTEAFF. CDR3 sequence (DNA): TGTGCCAGCAGTTTACTAGTGAACACTGAAGCTTTCTTT.

The chain carries TRBV6-2 or TRBV6-3 and TRBJ2-7; 15 nucleotides line up with TRBD2. Looked up from germline, CDR1 is MNHEY and CDR2 is SVGEGT. J gave up 5 bases and V 5 bases, and 7 bases lay outside the gene matches. This CDR3 has 16 residues. The CDR3 DNA reads TGTGCCAGCAGTATCTACGGGACTAGCGGGAGGAACGAGCAGTACTTC. Translating gives CASSIYGTSGRNEQYF.

In its sample, this clonotype was seen a few times. This chain links TRBV6-6 with TRBJ2-5; D is tentatively TRBD1 or TRBD2 (6 bases each). CDR1 is MNHNY, CDR2 SVGAGI, per germline (reference sequence). The length of the CDR3 is 14 residues. Trimming removed 6 bases from V and 9 bases from J, with 20 bases in between. For the CDR3, the DNA is TGTGCCAGCAGACACGGGACACCGAGGGGGGCCCAGTACTTC. Its translation is CASRHGTPRGAQYF.

This clonotype was observed a handful of times. The V call is TRBV24-1, the J call TRBJ2-5; TRBD1 is a possible D gene (5 bases). Germline V gene lookup returns CDR1 KGHDR and CDR2 SFDVKD. The CDR3 spans 15 residues. Trimming left V 4 bases short and J 1 base short, with 12 bases between. CDR3: CATSDPQGPQETQYF. The CDR3 DNA sequence: TGTGCCACCAGTGACCCGCAGGGCCCCCAAGAGACCCAGTACTTC.

The chain recombines TRBV18 with TRBJ2-3; D is undetermined. Trimming stripped 3 bases from V and 2 bases from J, with 12 bases between. CDR1 is KGHSH, CDR2 LQKENI, per germline. CDR3 size: 15 residues. In nucleotides, the CDR3 is TGTGCCAGCTCACCGGCTCGCGGTAACACAGATACGCAGTATTTT. The encoded protein is CASSPARGNTDTQYF.

Only a few counts were recorded for this clonotype. The chain is built from TRBV19 and TRBJ1-1; TRBD1 is a possible D gene (5 bases). This CDR3 is 13 amino acids long. V was clipped by 5 bases and J by 0 bases, with 7 bases between them. In germline, CDR1 is LNHDA, CDR2 SQIVND (reference sequence). The CDR3 is CASSGTLNTEAFF. The CDR3 DNA sequence: TGTGCCAGTAGTGGGACCCTGAACACTGAAGCTTTCTTT.

A single count supports this clonotype. The chain employs TRBV11-1 and TRBJ2-1; D call uncertain. The germline V gene encodes CDR1 SGHAT and CDR2 FQDESV (reference sequence). Trimming cost V 1 base and J 0 bases, with 19 bases left between them. The length of the CDR3 is 19 residues. CDR3 region: CASSLEGFSRKSSYNEQFF. The CDR3 DNA follows: TGTGCCAGCAGCTTAGAGGGTTTTAGTAGGAAAAGCTCCTACAATGAGCAGTTCTTC.

This clonotype is classed as medium-sized. The rearrangement links TRBV19 to TRBJ2-6; no reliable D call. In germline, CDR1 is LNHDA, CDR2 SQIVND (reference sequence). The CDR3 spans 15 residues. The ends were cut back, 5 bases at V and 2 bases at J, with 10 bases in the middle. This chain's CDR3 is CASSSTAAGANVLTF. For the CDR3, the DNA is TGTGCCAGTAGTTCGACGGCAGCTGGGGCCAACGTCCTGACTTTC. Based on the CDR3 plus reference TRBV19 and TRBJ2-6, the full variable domain is DGGITQSPKYLFRKEGQNVTLSCEQNLNHDAMYWYRQDPGQGLRLIYYSQIVNDFQKGDIAEGYSVSREKKESFPLTVTSAQKNPTAFYLCASSSTAAGANVLTFGAGSRLTVL.

By share, this clonotype ranks as medium-sized (0.01 to 0.1%). The chain employs TRBV6-5 and TRBJ2-7; D not certain. This CDR3 spans 15 amino acids. Trimming cost V 6 bases and J 4 bases, with 19 bases left between them. Germline lookup yields CDR1 MNHEY and CDR2 SVGAGI. The CDR3 loop is CASRIRTVSAYEQYF. CDR3 nucleotide sequence: TGTGCCAGCAGAATTAGGACCGTCTCGGCTTACGAGCAGTACTTC.

The sample holds a few counts of this clonotype. This chain uses TRBV27 with TRBJ2-3, with 7 bases that match TRBD2. CDR3 length: 16 residues. The junction had 16 bases not matched to a gene; V was cut back by 7 bases and J by 6 bases. Germline values: CDR1 MNHEY, CDR2 SMNVEV (reference sequence). The CDR3 DNA reads as TGTGCCAGCACCCCGGGGAGGGGATTCGGCCGGGATACGCAGTATTTT. Translation: CASTPGRGFGRDTQYF.